This entry concerns a single T cell receptor beta chain. The antigen remains unidentified. The data were taken from a study of regulatory T cells in long-lasting Graves disease. Overall study: Graves' patients (newly diagnosed) had been on antithyroid drugs under 3 months.

Combining iRepertoire HTBI primers with Arm-PCR of CDR3 regions, the authors built TCR beta libraries. Authors' processing steps: The samples yielded fewer than 75 TRBV and 14 to 15 TRBJ segments. MiXCR, applied by TCRdb to the multiplex PCR reads, yields one record per CDR3 protein. These V and J calls are TCRdb output, not the study's own analysis. The sample has about 400,000 distinct CDR3 sequences, around 15% seen once. Study-wide results and limits: Favoring TRBV28, TRBJ1-2 and TRBJ2-5 was a feature seen in persistent disease. The number of shared public clonotypes was higher in persistent patients (around 2,700) than new patients (just over 950).

This CDR3 has 14 residues. CDR1 is KGHSH, CDR2 LQKENI, per germline. The J segment lost 8 bases and the V segment lost 3 bases, leaving 6 bases of the junction unmatched. Time point indicated: newly diagnosed GD, antithyroid drugs for less than 3 months. Extracted PBMC RNA gave rise to the TCR library. The J gene is TRBJ1-4, the V gene TRBV18; TRBD1 aligns across 7 bases. The source is a female donor with Graves disease. This material consisted of peripheral blood mononuclear cells (PBMCs), taken at new diagnosis, from a patient treated with antithyroid drugs. The CDR3 coding sequence is TGTGCCAGCTCACCGGTGCAGGGGGACGAAAAACTGTTTTTT. Translation gives CASSPVQGDEKLFF.